This T cell receptor beta chain was captured by sequencing in a study of breast tumors, draining lymph nodes, adjacent tissues. Study-level findings and limits: Findings are consistent with lymph node origin and intratumoral expansion of most tumor T cells. Tumors had less TCR diversity than lymph nodes, more than nontumor tissue. Luminal-like breast cancer showed significantly higher tumor–nontumor repertoire similarity than basal-like.

Comment on this clonotype: Its antigen is not known.

This CDR3 spans 20 amino acids. The junction had 21 bases not matched to a gene; V was cut back by 3 bases and J by 9 bases. Axillary draining lymph nodes of breast cancer patients supplied the node samples. Using its own MiXCR run on the multiplex PCR reads, TCRdb lists one record per CDR3 protein. Counted here are approximately 150,000 distinct CDR3 sequences, roughly a third occurring once; the ten biggest clones make up around 4%. This receptor was identified in a female donor with breast cancer. Some clones in this sample may be carry-over from other donors' samples. The V and J genes are TRBV12-3 or TRBV12-4 and TRBJ1-6; TRBD1 agrees at 9 bases. The specimen was axillary lymph node tissue. CDR3 in DNA: TGTGCCAGCAGTTTTTTGCAGGGGACAGGGATACTTTTTCAAGGTTCACCCCTCCACTTT. Translated: CASSFLQGTGILFQGSPLHF.